This T cell receptor beta chain was obtained from a study of T cells after yellow fever vaccination. Study-wide context: SMART-Seq v4 Ultra Low Input handled preparation of low-cell-number fractions.

Template switching by 5'RACE produced TCR cDNA, adding a universal primer site and UMIs. TCRdb re-called the 5' RACE reads with MiXCR, one entry per CDR3 protein. The table lists over 300,000 distinct CDR3 sequences, approximately 3.9% of them singletons. Ten or more counts support this clonotype. Its antigen remains unidentified. The CDR3 is 13 residues long. V lost 3 bases and J lost 5, with 9 bases in between. Study-wide results and caveats: Only a small proportion of the clonotypes turned up in both the CD4 and the CD8 compartments, likely arising from convergent recombination. In post-booster samples, most primary-vaccination clones reappeared (about 97% CD4, approximately 91% CD8).

The material sequenced was PBMCs, taken on the day of the yellow fever booster vaccination. The source is a man aged 18-30 years who received the YFV17D yellow fever vaccine. The chain employs TRBV12-3 or TRBV12-4 and TRBJ2-3; D is uncertain. The CDR3 nucleotides read TGTGCCAGCAGTTTCCCTCCCCGAGATACGCAGTATTTT. Its translation is CASSFPPRDTQYF.